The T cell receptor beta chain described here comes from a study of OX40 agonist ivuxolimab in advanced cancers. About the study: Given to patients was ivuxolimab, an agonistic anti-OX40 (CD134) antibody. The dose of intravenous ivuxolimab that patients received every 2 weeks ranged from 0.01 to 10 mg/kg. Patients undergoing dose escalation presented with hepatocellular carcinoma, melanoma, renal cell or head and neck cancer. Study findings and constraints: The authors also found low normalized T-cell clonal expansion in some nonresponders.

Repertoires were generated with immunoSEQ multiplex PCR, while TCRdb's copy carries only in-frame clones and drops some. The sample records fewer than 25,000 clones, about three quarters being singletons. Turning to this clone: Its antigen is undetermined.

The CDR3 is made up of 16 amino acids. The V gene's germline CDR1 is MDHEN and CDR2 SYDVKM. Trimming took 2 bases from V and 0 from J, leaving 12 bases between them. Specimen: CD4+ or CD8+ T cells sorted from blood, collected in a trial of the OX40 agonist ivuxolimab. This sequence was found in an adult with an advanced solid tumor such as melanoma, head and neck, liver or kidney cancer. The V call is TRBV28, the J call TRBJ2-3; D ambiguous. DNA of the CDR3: TGTGCCAGCAGTTTAACGGTAGCTACTAGCACAGATACGCAGTATTTT. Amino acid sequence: CASSLTVATSTDTQYF.